This TCR beta chain was documented in a study of T cell responses to AZD1222 COVID-19 vaccine. V lost 5 bases, J lost 2 bases, and 5 bases stayed unmatched. Germline assignment: CDR1 SEHNR and CDR2 FQNEAQ (reference sequence). This CDR3 region has 15 residues. A few counts support this clone. Sequenced by immunoSEQ multiplex PCR; TCRdb stores in-frame clones only, minus some. The table records some 150,000 clones, approximately 92% of them present only once. The source was peripheral blood, collected on day 0 of AZD1222 vaccination. The clonotype originates from an adult in good health. V and J are TRBV7-9 and TRBJ2-7; 11 nucleotides line up with TRBD2. Written as DNA, the CDR3 is TGTGCCAGCAGCAGCATAGCGGGAGGGCCCTACGAGCAGTACTTC. The encoded protein is CASSSIAGGPYEQYF.